Here is one T cell receptor beta chain with its context. What it binds is unknown. The entry originates in a study of cytomegalovirus exposure and HLA in healthy donors. General study points: When presence/absence was analysed, sequencing depth was taken to be roughly uniform across donors.

60 Vbeta and 13 Jbeta primers were used in PCR. Generated by immunoSEQ multiplex PCR, the TCRdb table keeps only in-frame clones and is missing some. The sample has 210,000 or so clones, over 65% seen once; the top ten hold 0.6% to 0.65%. The CDR3 spans 16 residues. V gave up 2 bases and J gave up 0 bases, with 12 bases separating them. Per germline, CDR1 MDHEN and CDR2 SYDVKM. Sequenced input: PBMCs. This receptor was identified in a young man in good health and CMV-seronegative. The chain has TRBV28 and TRBJ2-3, with D possibly TRBD1 on 5 matching bases. CDR3 loop: CASSLKWGASTDTQYF. The CDR3 DNA reads TGTGCCAGCAGTTTAAAATGGGGCGCCAGCACAGATACGCAGTATTTT.